A selection of T cell receptor beta chains follows, all from one sample in a study of T cell repertoires in cytomegalovirus infection. One entry per CDR3 protein results from TCRdb running MiXCR on the reads. The repertoire holds roughly 630,000 distinct CDR3 sequences, less than 25% seen once, with 6.5% to 10% in the top ten. The sample taken for sequencing was CD8+ T cells from PBMCs. These receptors came from a human donor in good health (CMV status not recorded). Some clones in this sample may be carry-over from other donors' samples. Each CDR3 is given with its conserved first and last residue. A D gene is named only where the DNA matches it firmly. Expanded clones get a size class; other rows say once, few or many, or leave the size out.

TRBJ2-7 | NA | NA | TRBV25-1 | TGTGCCAGCCGCTTTGACAACTCCTACGAGCAGTACTTC | CASRFDNSYEQYF
TRBJ2-2 | NA | TRBD1 | TRBV19 | TGTGCCAGTACCCCGGACAGGGCGGACAACACCGGGGAGCTGTTTTTT | CASTPDRADNTGELFF
TRBJ2-5 | many | TRBD1 | TRBV12-3/TRBV12-4 | TGTGCCAGCAGTTCCCTGGACAGGGATTTGCAAGAGACCCAGTACTTC | CASSSLDRDLQETQYF
TRBJ2-5 | many | NA | TRBV28 | TGTGCCAGCAGTGTTGACAAGTACCAAGAGACCCAGTACTTC | CASSVDKYQETQYF
TRBJ2-7 | few | NA | TRBV20-1 | TGCAGTGCCGGTTGGGAGGTGGGATACGAGCAGTACTTC | CSAGWEVGYEQYF
TRBJ2-3 | many | TRBD2 | TRBV7-8 | TGTGCCAGCAGCTTAGATACAGCGGGGGCCCTCCAAGATACGCAGTATTTT | CASSLDTAGALQDTQYF
TRBJ1-5 | few | NA | TRBV14 | TGTGCCAGCAGCCAATCTCTGGAGGTCAATCAGCCCCAGCATTTT | CASSQSLEVNQPQHF
TRBJ2-2 | few | NA | TRBV10-3 | TGTGCCATCAGTGAGTCGGCGGAGCTGTTTTTT | CAISESAELFF
TRBJ1-2 | few | NA | TRBV20-1 | TGCAGTGCTAGAGATGTGGAATTCGACTATGGCTACACCTTC | CSARDVEFDYGYTF
TRBJ1-5 | many | TRBD1 | TRBV20-1 | TGCAGTGCTAGAGATTACAGGGGCGGCAATCAGCCCCAGCATTTT | CSARDYRGGNQPQHF
TRBJ1-2 | NA | TRBD1 | TRBV27 | TGTGCCAGCAGTGCAGGGGGACACTATGGCTACACCTTC | CASSAGGHYGYTF
TRBJ2-1 | many | NA | TRBV6-9 | TGTGCCAGTCCCCTCGGGGGAGACTACAATGAGCAGTTCTTC | CASPLGGDYNEQFF
TRBJ2-2 | many | NA | TRBV24-1 | TGTGCCACCAGTGATTTCAGGGACACCGGGGAGCTGTTTTTT | CATSDFRDTGELFF
TRBJ2-1 | many | TRBD1 | TRBV11-1 | TGTGCCAGCAGCAGTCCCGGGACAGGGTTCTACAATGAGCAGTTCTTC | CASSSPGTGFYNEQFF
TRBJ1-4 | few | NA | TRBV19 | TGTGCCAGTAGTATGAGGTGGTCCGAGGCCGGTGAAAAACTGTTTTTT | CASSMRWSEAGEKLFF
TRBJ2-3 | many | TRBD1 | TRBV11-1 | TGTGCCAGCAGTTCCCCCACAGGGGCAGATACGCAGTATTTT | CASSSPTGADTQYF
TRBJ2-5 | many | NA | TRBV7-6 | TGTGCCAGCAGCTTACTTTCAATCAGAGTCCAAGAGACCCAGTACTTC | CASSLLSIRVQETQYF
TRBJ1-1 | few | NA | TRBV19 | TGTGCCAGTAGGAGGGGGAGGACTGAAGCTTTCTTT | CASRRGRTEAFF
TRBJ2-7 | NA | NA | TRBV12-3/TRBV12-4 | TGTGCCAGCACCCCATCTGGGTCCTACGAGCAGTACTTC | CASTPSGSYEQYF
TRBJ2-1 | few | TRBD2 | TRBV7-3 | TGTGCCAGCAGCTTAGTGCGTCTAGCGGGGGCCTCCAATGAGCAGTTCTTC | CASSLVRLAGASNEQFF
TRBJ1-2 | NA | NA | TRBV12-3/TRBV12-4 | TGTGCCAACAGTCCGGGCCCACGCCATGGCTACACCTTC | CANSPGPRHGYTF
TRBJ2-7 | NA | TRBD1 | TRBV4-1 | TGCGCCAGCAGCCAAGCGGGACAGCCTTTCTACGAGCAGTACTTC | CASSQAGQPFYEQYF
TRBJ2-1 | few | NA | TRBV2 | TGTGCCAGCAGGGCACAGGGCGATGAGCAGTTCTTC | CASRAQGDEQFF
TRBJ2-1 | NA | NA | TRBV14 | TGTGCCAGCAGCCAAGCGCGGGAGCAGTTCTTC | CASSQAREQFF
TRBJ2-2 | NA | NA | TRBV14 | TGTGCCAGCAGCCAAGTTCAGGGCCCAGGCACCGGGGAGCTGTTTTTT | CASSQVQGPGTGELFF
TRBJ2-5 | many | NA | TRBV7-2 | TGTGCCAGCAGCACCTGGGGGGAGACCCAGTACTTC | CASSTWGETQYF
TRBJ2-2 | few | NA | TRBV20-1 | TGCACGGGGGTTAGCTCATTCGGGGAGCTGTTTTTT | CTGVSSFGELFF